This T cell receptor beta chain is drawn from a study of cytomegalovirus exposure and HLA in healthy donors. Study conclusions and caveats: Among the CMV-associated chains, three were confirmed in vitro as specific for CMV antigens.

As to this clone: Antigen specificity is unknown.

Measured with immunoSEQ multiplex PCR; TCRdb has only the in-frame clones, and not every one. The data contain about 120,000 clones, around 89% of them singletons. Germline V CDR1 and CDR2: SGHRS, YFSETQ. CDR3 size: 16 residues. V was cut by 2 bases and J by 0 bases, with 13 bases left in between. What was sequenced was PBMCs. V gene TRBV5-1 combines with J gene TRBJ2-3, with a possible D match to TRBD1 (6 bases). The clonotype comes from a woman in her late teens or twenties in good health and CMV-seropositive. The CDR3 nucleotides read TGCGCCAGCAGCTTTGGGGACACGAAAAGCACAGATACGCAGTATTTT. This gives the protein CASSFGDTKSTDTQYF.